The entry that follows covers one TCR beta chain sequence. Trimming stripped 2 bases from V and 5 bases from J, with 17 bases between. The CDR3 totals 15 residues. The germline CDR1 and CDR2 sequences are SGHTS and YDEGEE. These data belong to a study of blood T cell repertoires in COVID-19. About the research overall: Spain, Italy and the United States supplied samples that represented acute and convalescent COVID-19. From T cells, B-cell-depleted T cells, or PBMCs came the material, which was cDNA or gDNA.

Individuals aged roughly 18 to 100 years were recruited from some 26 US areas. Sequenced by immunoSEQ multiplex PCR; TCRdb stores in-frame clones only, minus some. The sample records hundreds of thousands of clones, around nine tenths being singletons. This rearrangement joins TRBV5-8 to TRBJ2-7; D gene ambiguous. The sample comprised PBMCs or T cells enriched from blood (not recorded which). This receptor was identified in a woman aged 18 to 35 who had recovered from COVID-19. The CDR3 DNA is TGTGCCAGCAGCTTCTGGTCACTCAGGAAGAACGAGCAGTACTTC. This translates into CASSFWSLRKNEQYF.